This TCR beta chain was obtained from a study of long-term antiretroviral therapy in people with HIV. Whole-study context: The earliest samples predate the 2015 immediate-ART recommendation by about a decade.

The V segment lost 6 bases and the J segment 1 base; nucleotides outside the gene matches: 2. CDR3 length equals 14 residues. Germline V gene sequence: CDR1 MNHEY, CDR2 SVGAGI. As regards this clone: Its target is not known.

General study points: Although diversity increased after ART, it remained lower than in transplant donor controls.

A v3.0 immunoSEQ assay was performed at survey level. The method was immunoSEQ multiplex PCR; TCRdb's version includes in-frame clones alone and lacks a portion of them. The data contain roughly 20,000 clones, 80% to 90% of them singletons. The V and J genes are TRBV6-5 and TRBJ2-2, with 7 bases aligning to TRBD1. The TCR was taken from a woman in her twenties or thirties with HIV. The sample here was unsorted PBMCs, taken 1.8 years before starting antiretroviral therapy. The CDR3 protein is CASSRTGNTGELFF. The CDR3 DNA is TGTGCCAGCAGCCGGACAGGGAACACCGGGGAGCTGTTTTTT.